Below are 13 T cell receptor beta chains sequenced from a single sample in a study of blood T cell repertoires in COVID-19. The method was immunoSEQ multiplex PCR; TCRdb's version includes in-frame clones alone and lacks a portion of them. The sample records roughly 200,000 clones, approximately 85% being singletons. Sequencing was performed on PBMCs or T cells enriched from blood (not recorded which). The origin of the receptors is a man aged 40-55 years who had recovered from COVID-19.

In this sample, this clone turned up many times. The CDR3 coding sequence is TGTGCCAGCAATCGCGGAGGGGCCGAGGAGACCCAGTACTTC. It encodes CASNRGGAEETQYF. V usage is TRBV9 and J usage is TRBJ2-5, with D perhaps matching TRBD2 (6 bases). CDR1 and CDR2 (germline): SGDLS, YYNGEE. CDR3 length: 14 residues. V lost 6 bases to trimming and J lost 5 bases, with 17 bases between them.

The chain uses TRBV4-2 and TRBJ2-6; unclear D gene. The V end lost 3 bases, the J end lost 4 bases, and 13 bases lay between the germline ends. There are 16 residues in the CDR3. Germline loops: CDR1 LGHNA, CDR2 YNFKEQ. The CDR3 reads CASSHSYLSGANVLTF. CDR3 nucleotides: TGTGCCAGCAGCCATTCCTACCTCTCGGGGGCCAACGTCCTGACTTTC.

The sample holds one count of this clone. This chain uses TRBV7-9 with TRBJ1-2; D gene unclear. V was pared by 3 bases and J by 2 bases, with 10 bases between. Germline CDR1 SEHNR, CDR2 FQNEAQ (reference sequence). The CDR3 spans 14 residues. The CDR3 sequence is CASSFSGNNYGYTF. The CDR3 bases are TGTGCCAGCAGCTTCTCCGGGAACAACTATGGCTACACCTTC.

This clone is a singleton in its sample. The rearrangement joins TRBV5-6 to TRBJ2-2; TRBD1 matches 9 bases. Germline CDR1 is SGHDT and CDR2 is YYEEEE. Trimming cost V 4 bases and J 4 bases; bases outside gene matches: 8. The CDR3 has 16 amino acids. This CDR3 is CASSLGQGVGTGELFF. In nucleotides, the CDR3 is TGTGCCAGCAGCCTGGGACAGGGAGTTGGCACCGGGGAGCTGTTTTTT.

This chain connects TRBV29-1 to TRBJ2-2; D might be TRBD1 (6 bases). Germline assignment: CDR1 SQVTM and CDR2 ANQGSEA. V was cut by 6 bases and J by 2 bases, with 16 bases left in between. This CDR3 is built from 15 residues. The DNA for the CDR3 is TGCAGCGTGGAGACCGGGACATCCAACACCGGGGAGCTGTTTTTT. Its protein is CSVETGTSNTGELFF.

This clone was detected ten times or more. V is TRBV9 and J is TRBJ2-2, with D possibly being TRBD2 (5 bases). V lost 4 bases and J lost 3, with 16 bases in between. The CDR3 length is 16 residues. The germline V gene has CDR1 SGDLS and CDR2 YYNGEE. This CDR3 reads CASSRSASRDTGELFF. The CDR3 coding sequence is TGTGCCAGCAGCCGATCGGCTAGCCGGGACACCGGGGAGCTGTTTTTT.

This chain connects TRBV10-1 to TRBJ2-1; 9 nucleotides line up with TRBD2. Germline V gives CDR1 WNHNN, CDR2 SYGVQD (reference sequence). J gave up 9 bases and V 6 bases, and 9 bases lay outside the gene matches. The CDR3 covers 14 residues. The CDR3 region has the DNA TGCGCCAGCAGGGGGCGGCGGGAGGGGAGTGAGCAGTTCTTC. Its protein is CASRGRREGSEQFF.

This sequence joins TRBV5-5 and TRBJ1-2; 7 positions agree with TRBD1. J gave up 5 bases and V 0 bases, and 4 bases lay outside the gene matches. The CDR3 consists of 14 residues. The V gene's germline CDR1 is SGHKS and CDR2 YYEKEE (reference sequence). Here the CDR3 reads CASSLASGGYGYTF. CDR3 coding DNA: TGTGCCAGCAGCTTGGCGTCAGGGGGATATGGCTACACCTTC.

This clone was picked up a small number of times. This sequence joins TRBV9 and TRBJ2-1, with 7 nucleotides matching TRBD2. This CDR3 has 16 residues. Germline V gene sequence: CDR1 SGDLS, CDR2 YYNGEE. V trimming: 6 bases; J trimming: 2 bases; junction bases outside the gene matches: 11. CDR3 coding DNA: TGTGCCAGCAAGCGGGACCAAACTAGCCCCTACAATGAGCAGTTCTTC. Translated, it gives CASKRDQTSPYNEQFF.

The CDR3, as DNA: TGTGCCAGCAGTCCGGCGGACTTGCGAGATACGCAGTATTTT. It codes for CASSPADLRDTQYF. The chain has TRBV28 and TRBJ2-3; TRBD2 might be the D (5 bases). Germline V CDR1 and CDR2: MDHEN, SYDVKM. The V gene lost 5 bases and the J gene lost 5 bases, with 14 bases spanning the gap. This CDR3 spans 14 amino acids.

The chain recombines TRBV5-1 with TRBJ1-3; the match to TRBD1 covers 8 bases. Per germline, CDR1 SGHRS and CDR2 YFSETQ. The ends lost 2 bases at V and 0 bases at J; junction bases unmatched: 4. CDR3 length: 16 amino acids. The CDR3, as DNA: TGCGCCAGCAGCTTAACAGGGGGTTTCTCTGGAAACACCATATATTTT. Its protein product is CASSLTGGFSGNTIYF.

V and J are TRBV29-1 and TRBJ1-4, with D maybe TRBD1 (6 bases). The CDR3 is made up of 13 amino acids. Trimming took off 7 bases at V and 4 bases at J, with 13 bases between the two ends. Germline CDR1 SQVTM, CDR2 ANQGSEA. CDR3 coding DNA: TGCAGCGACCGACAGGCCGATAATGAAAAACTGTTTTTT. This codes for CSDRQADNEKLFF. Filled out from reference TRBV29-1 and TRBJ1-4, the complete variable domain reads SAVISQKPSRDICQRGTSLTIQCQVDSQVTMMFWYRQQPGQSLTLIATANQGSEATYESGFVIDKFPISRPNLTFSTLTVSNMSPEDSSIYLCSDRQADNEKLFFGSGTQLSVL.

The genes are TRBV7-2 and TRBJ2-7, with D possibly TRBD2 on 6 matching bases. Germline V gene data show CDR1 as SGHTA and CDR2 as FQGNSA. Trimming took 7 bases from V and 0 from J, leaving 16 bases between them. This CDR3 is 15 amino acids long. The chain's CDR3 is CASTFGGTSSYEQYF. For the CDR3, the DNA is TGTGCCAGCACCTTCGGAGGGACGAGCTCCTACGAGCAGTACTTC. Together with reference TRBV7-2 and TRBJ2-7, the CDR3 gives the full variable domain: GAGVSQSPSNKVTEKGKDVELRCDPISGHTALYWYRQSLGQGLEFLIYFQGNSAPDKSGLPSDRFSAERTGGSVSTLTIQRTQQEDSAVYLCASTFGGTSSYEQYFGPGTRLTVT.